The 19 T cell receptor beta chains below all came from one sample that was sequenced in a study of T cells in Graves' hyperthyroidism and ophthalmopathy (dated by TCRdb to between 2018 and 2021). The protocol used for the library was multiplex PCR. For sequencing, an Illumina HiSeq 2000 was employed. TCR beta CDR3 regions were amplified from RNA transcripts. The first round of RT-PCR for the TCR CDR3 was performed with the HTBI primer set and the Qiagen OneStep RT-PCR kit. TCRdb reprocessed the public reads (quality trimming at Q25 with fastp, clone calling with MiXCR) and kept in-frame beta chains. Rows are combined by CDR3 protein, so each entry shows the most common genes and DNA. The sample contains approximately 330,000 distinct CDR3 sequences, around 13% of them found a single time. 30% to 40% of the sample is in the top ten clones. The sequenced sample consisted of blood. These TCRs come from a woman in her forties with Graves' ophthalmopathy.

The rearrangement uses TRBV9 and TRBJ2-2; 9 bases map to TRBD1. The germline V gene encodes CDR1 SGDLS and CDR2 YYNGEE. CDR3 size: 15 residues. Trimming cost V 2 bases and J 3 bases; bases outside gene matches: 2. CDR3 DNA: TGTGCCAGCAGCGTCGGGACAGGGTACACCGGGGAGCTGTTTTTT. This codes for CASSVGTGYTGELFF.

The CDR3 bases are TGTGCCAGCAGCTGGGATGTTGAGGGGTGGACTGAAGCTTTCTTT. This gives the protein CASSWDVEGWTEAFF. This rearrangement joins TRBV7-9 to TRBJ1-1; TRBD1 is a possible D gene (5 bases). Germline lookup yields CDR1 SEHNR and CDR2 FQNEAQ (reference sequence). The CDR3 has 15 amino acids. Trimming left V 4 bases short and J 5 bases short, with 17 bases between.

The chain employs TRBV4-1 and TRBJ1-2; the D gene is possibly TRBD1 (5 bases). This CDR3 has 15 amino acids. Trimming stripped 4 bases from V and 0 bases from J, with 12 bases between. The germline V gene encodes CDR1 MGHRA and CDR2 YSYEKL. CDR3 bases: TGCGCCAGCAGCCCCCGGGACGGTTCTAACTATGGCTACACCTTC. Its translation: CASSPRDGSNYGYTF.

The rearrangement uses TRBV19 and TRBJ1-1; the D gene is possibly TRBD1 (5 bases). The CDR3 has 16 amino acids. In germline, CDR1 is LNHDA, CDR2 SQIVND (reference sequence). The V and J ends lost 3 bases and 0 bases respectively, with 14 bases between them. The CDR3 nucleotides read TGTGCCAGTAGTATGAGCCAGGGATTCGTGAACACTGAAGCTTTCTTT. Its protein product is CASSMSQGFVNTEAFF.

This clonotype was seen a handful of times. The chain has TRBV10-3 and TRBJ2-3, with 7 nucleotides matching TRBD1. Trimming took 8 bases from V and 4 from J; bases not matched to a gene: 9. The CDR3 has 14 amino acids. Per germline, CDR1 ENHRY and CDR2 SYGVKD. CDR3 coding DNA: TGTGCCATCCGGGCGACAGGGCTTCCAGATACGCAGTATTTT. Translation: CAIRATGLPDTQYF.

This clonotype turned up a few times. The chain carries TRBV15 and TRBJ2-7, with TRBD1 as a possible D gene (6 bases). The CDR3 length is 14 residues. Germline V CDR1 and CDR2: LNHNV, YYDKDF (reference sequence). V was clipped by 5 bases and J by 4 bases, with 15 bases between them. CDR3 residues: CATSGRDNLYEQYF. CDR3 coding DNA: TGTGCCACCAGCGGACGGGACAATCTTTACGAGCAGTACTTC.

This clonotype was counted a few times. This sequence joins TRBV14 and TRBJ2-7, with 10 nucleotides matching TRBD1. Trimming took 4 bases from V and 3 from J; bases not matched to a gene: 9. The germline V gene encodes CDR1 SGHDN and CDR2 FVKESK. The CDR3 consists of 16 residues. CDR3 nucleotides: TGTGCCAGCAGCCGGATTACGGGACAGGGGTTCTACGAGCAGTACTTC. Its translation is CASSRITGQGFYEQYF.

This clonotype was detected only once. The chain employs TRBV20-1 and TRBJ1-4; tentatively, D is TRBD1 (6 bases). V dropped 4 bases and J dropped 5 bases, with 14 bases sitting between them. CDR1 is DFQATT and CDR2 is SNEGSKA in the germline V gene (reference sequence). The CDR3 extends over 14 amino acids. DNA for the CDR3: TGCAGTGCTAAAAAACAGGGCCTCAATGAAAAACTGTTTTTT. Translated, it gives CSAKKQGLNEKLFF.

V gene TRBV4-1 combines with J gene TRBJ1-1, with D hard to call. Trimming removed 3 bases at V and 2 bases at J, with 7 bases between. The CDR3 contains 13 residues. In germline, CDR1 is MGHRA, CDR2 YSYEKL. The CDR3 sequence: CASSHQRNTEAFF. CDR3 bases: TGCGCCAGCAGCCATCAGAGAAACACTGAAGCTTTCTTT.

This clonotype was seen many times. This chain links TRBV7-2 with TRBJ2-1; D remains unclear. The CDR3 spans 15 residues. The germline V gene has CDR1 SGHTA and CDR2 FQGNSA. The V end was cut by 6 bases, the J end by 6 bases, with 18 bases between. The CDR3 region is CASSPRSVGPNEQFF. Here the CDR3 DNA reads TGTGCCAGCAGTCCCAGGTCGGTCGGTCCCAATGAGCAGTTCTTC.

This clonotype was counted a few times. V is TRBV19 and J is TRBJ2-7, with 10 bases fitting TRBD2. V shed 4 bases and J 4 bases; nucleotides not matched to a gene: 7. Germline V CDR1 and CDR2: LNHDA, SQIVND (reference sequence). This CDR3 has 15 residues. The CDR3 DNA sequence: TGTGCCAGTAGTACACAACTAGCGGGGCAGTACGAGCAGTACTTC. It codes for CASSTQLAGQYEQYF.

This clonotype was detected ten times or more. V and J are TRBV5-1 and TRBJ1-5, with D possibly being TRBD1 (5 bases). V dropped 5 bases and J dropped 6 bases, with 18 bases sitting between them. Germline V gives CDR1 SGHRS, CDR2 YFSETQ. The CDR3 has 15 amino acids. CDR3 sequence: CASSRGSGDGQPQHF. CDR3 DNA sequence: TGCGCCAGCAGTCGGGGGTCGGGGGATGGTCAGCCCCAGCATTTT. Using reference TRBV5-1 and TRBJ1-5 for the parts outside the CDR3, the full variable domain is KAGVTQTPRYLIKTRGQQVTLSCSPISGHRSVSWYQQTPGQGLQFLFEYFSETQRNKGNFPGRFSGRQFSNSRSEMNVSTLELGDSALYLCASSRGSGDGQPQHFGDGTRLSIL.

This clonotype has just a few counts. The chain links TRBV7-8 to TRBJ2-7, with 8 bases lining up with TRBD2. Germline lookup yields CDR1 SGHVS and CDR2 FQNEAQ. J gave up 2 bases and V 1 base, and 10 bases lay outside the gene matches. The CDR3 consists of 17 residues. The CDR3 region is CASSLGVISGRAYEQYF. CDR3 nucleotides: TGTGCCAGCAGCTTAGGGGTTATCAGCGGGAGAGCCTACGAGCAGTACTTC.

This clonotype was seen ten or more times. V and J are TRBV28 and TRBJ1-5; 7 nucleotides agree with TRBD1. The V gene's germline CDR1 is MDHEN and CDR2 SYDVKM. V shed 3 bases, J shed 0 bases, and the junction held 14 bases outside the gene matches. CDR3 length: 19 residues. This CDR3 is CASSLSGQLGLDSNQPQHF. Written as DNA, the CDR3 is TGTGCCAGCAGTTTGTCGGGACAGCTTGGACTTGATAGCAATCAGCCCCAGCATTTT.

The V call is TRBV28, the J call TRBJ2-4; a weak D match, TRBD2 (5 bases). V shed 2 bases and J shed 13 bases, with 12 bases lying between them. CDR3 length: 12 amino acids. Per the germline V gene, CDR1 is MDHEN and CDR2 is SYDVKM. The CDR3: CASSLGPGSQYF. CDR3 DNA sequence: TGTGCCAGCAGTTTAGGGCCGGGATCACAGTACTTC.

Only a few counts were recorded for this clonotype. This chain joins TRBV4-1 and TRBJ2-7, with a weak D call TRBD1 (6 bases). Germline CDR1 MGHRA, CDR2 YSYEKL. CDR3 length: 15 residues. Trimming took 0 bases from V and 0 from J, leaving 9 bases between them. The CDR3 loop reads CASSQDDRISYEQYF. CDR3 bases: TGCGCCAGCAGCCAAGATGACAGGATCTCCTACGAGCAGTACTTC.

This clonotype showed up many times. This chain joins TRBV19 and TRBJ2-1; TRBD1 agrees at 9 bases. This CDR3 spans 13 amino acids. The J segment lost 8 bases and the V segment lost 6 bases, leaving 5 bases of the junction unmatched. The germline V gene encodes CDR1 LNHDA and CDR2 SQIVND (reference sequence). The CDR3, as DNA: TGTGCCAGTAGAACCACAGGGGGCCATGAGCAGTTCTTC. Amino acids: CASRTTGGHEQFF. Full variable domain (outside the CDR3, taken from reference TRBV19 and TRBJ2-1): DGGITQSPKYLFRKEGQNVTLSCEQNLNHDAMYWYRQDPGQGLRLIYYSQIVNDFQKGDIAEGYSVSREKKESFPLTVTSAQKNPTAFYLCASRTTGGHEQFFGPGTRLTVL.

This clonotype was counted many times. This chain links TRBV6-1 with TRBJ2-7; possibly TRBD1 for D (6 bases). Between the trimmed V and J ends, which lost 10 bases and 4 bases, there was a span of 20 bases. The CDR3 is 14 amino acids. In germline, CDR1 is MNHNS, CDR2 SASEGT. The chain's CDR3 is CATALTGPAYEQYF. The CDR3 DNA sequence: TGTGCCACCGCCCTGACAGGCCCCGCTTACGAGCAGTACTTC.

In its sample, this clonotype was seen a few times. The chain uses TRBV30 and TRBJ2-7; 9 bases line up with TRBD2. CDR3 length equals 14 residues. CDR1 is GTSNPN and CDR2 is SVGIG in the germline V gene (reference sequence). The V and J ends lost 1 base and 6 bases, in that order; junction bases with no gene match: 7. CDR3: CAWSDLTSGSEQYF. CDR3 coding DNA: TGTGCCTGGAGTGATTTGACTAGCGGTAGCGAGCAGTACTTC. Using reference TRBV30 and TRBJ2-7 for the parts outside the CDR3, the full variable domain is SQTIHQWPATLVQPVGSPLSLECTVEGTSNPNLYWYRQAAGRGLQLLFYSVGIGQISSEVPQNLSASRPQDRQFILSSKKLLLSDSGFYLCAWSDLTSGSEQYFGPGTRLTVT.